Detailed here is one TCR beta chain. Enrolled during active infection, Seattle patients were then followed longitudinally. These data are taken from a study of blood T cell repertoires in COVID-19. Turning to the study itself: Donors in the United States, Italy and Spain gave samples during acute or convalescent COVID-19. Nucleic acid was either cDNA or gDNA, and it came from T cells, B-cell-depleted T cells, or PBMCs.

Source study methods: Amplification of reference gene primers was used by the study to estimate nucleated cell counts. Method: immunoSEQ multiplex PCR; TCRdb's copy keeps in-frame clones and lacks some. V, J and clone size were drawn from that table, and D and trimming were deduced from the DNA. The profile covers fewer than 650,000 clones, with 70% to 90% appearing a single time and roughly 7.4% taken by the ten largest. Germline-derived CDR1 and CDR2 are ENHRY and SYGVKD. Trimming removed 7 bases from V and 3 bases from J, with 9 bases in between. The CDR3 is 13 amino acids. The TCR originated in a woman aged 45-59 years with COVID-19, enrolled during active disease. The chain employs TRBV10-3 and TRBJ1-4; a weak D match, TRBD1 (5 bases). The sequenced sample was peripheral blood. The CDR3 DNA reads TGTGCCATCAATCGACAGCCTAATGAAAAACTGTTTTTT. It translates to CAINRQPNEKLFF.